This T cell receptor (beta chain) was sequenced for a study of T-cell reconstitution after alpha-beta-depleted transplantation in children. Overall study findings and caveats: T-cell counts and diversity at one year post-transplant came mainly from newly produced T cells. Expanded graft clones, several hundred of them, were reportedly the source of alpha-beta T cells about two months after transplant.

There are 19 residues in the CDR3. Germline CDR1 MNHNS, CDR2 SASEGT. V dropped 6 bases and J dropped 4 bases, with 27 bases sitting between them. Preparation of the TCRbeta library was carried out with unique molecular identifiers. MiXCR was run by TCRdb on the PCR reads, yielding one entry per CDR3 protein. The table shows 500,000 to 600,000 distinct CDR3 sequences, with roughly 30% occurring only once. To note about this clonotype: The antigen is unknown.

V and J are TRBV6-1 and TRBJ1-4; D might be TRBD1 (5 bases). The origin of this receptor is a boy under two years old with Wiskott-Aldrich syndrome, due to receive a stem cell transplant. The specimen comprised PBMCs, sampled before TCRalphabeta/CD19-depleted stem cell transplant. CDR3 DNA sequence: TGTGCCAGCAGCGGGGGGTGGGTTTTCGGTCTTCGGTTTAATGAAAAACTGTTTTTT. Encoded protein: CASSGGWVFGLRFNEKLFF.